A single sample is the source of the 4 T cell receptor beta chains below, sequenced in a study of shared clonotypes between healthy human individuals. The protocol was immunoSEQ multiplex PCR, while the TCRdb copy is restricted to in-frame clones and leaves out a portion. The table lists 1.5 million to 2.5 million clones, about 95% of them singletons, with 1% to 1.5% in the top ten. Only CD45RO-negative cells positively selected for CCR7 counted as naive CD8 cells, so terminally differentiated effector memory CD45RA+ cells were excluded. Sequenced material: naive CD8+ T cells sorted from blood. These receptors came from a man between 18 and 29 years old in good health.

The chain carries TRBV28 and TRBJ2-3; a possible D gene is TRBD1 (5 bases). The germline V gene has CDR1 MDHEN and CDR2 SYDVKM. The CDR3 has 13 amino acids. The V and J ends lost 4 bases and 0 bases respectively, with 5 bases between them. Here the CDR3 reads CASSYRSTDTQYF. The CDR3 bases are TGTGCCAGCAGTTACAGGAGCACAGATACGCAGTATTTT.

V and J are TRBV6-4 and TRBJ2-2; TRBD1 aligns across 8 bases. The CDR3 contains 16 residues. Trimming cost V 0 bases and J 3 bases; bases outside gene matches: 3. CDR1 is MRHNA and CDR2 is SNTAGT in the germline V gene. CDR3 DNA sequence: TGTGCCAGCAGTGACTCACGGGACAGGCACACCGGGGAGCTGTTTTTT. Amino acid sequence: CASSDSRDRHTGELFF.

This sequence joins TRBV25-1 and TRBJ2-5; 8 bases match TRBD2. The germline V gene has CDR1 MGHDK and CDR2 SYGVNS. The CDR3 extends over 16 amino acids. Unmatched junction bases numbered 13, after V lost 5 bases and J lost 5 bases. The DNA of the CDR3 is TGTGCCAGCAGTTCCCCAGGGAGCGGGAGAGAGGAGACCCAGTACTTC. Its protein is CASSSPGSGREETQYF.

Points on this clone: One end of the junction fails to match germline, which may point to a read error. The rearrangement uses TRBV29-1 and TRBJ2-5; D may be TRBD2 (6 bases). The CDR3 sequence is 15 residues long. Germline V CDR1 and CDR2: SQVTM, ANQGSEA. CDR3 protein: CSVEASPGLEDTQYF. For the CDR3, the DNA is TGCAGCGTTGAAGCAAGCCCGGGACTGGAAGATACCCAGTACTTC.